The 6 T cell receptor beta chains presented below share a single source sample, sequenced in a study of CD8 T cells in ankylosing spondylitis. Study-level findings and limits: Characteristic, it appeared, of ankylosing spondylitis blood was a TCR beta motif of fewer than 10 highly homologous variants.

Which antigens these TCRs recognize remains unknown. TCRdb redid the calling of the 5' RACE reads with MiXCR, one entry per CDR3 protein. The table includes 700,000 to 1,000,000 distinct CDR3 sequences, 12% detected once. The specimen was blood, either unsorted or a sorted T cell fraction (not recorded which). The origin of the receptors is a male donor with ankylosing spondylitis.

The chain recombines TRBV5-5 with TRBJ2-3; possibly TRBD2 for D (5 bases). Looked up from germline, CDR1 is SGHKS and CDR2 is YYEKEE (reference sequence). The CDR3 has 15 amino acids. V dropped 4 bases and J dropped 2 bases, with 14 bases sitting between them. The CDR3 nucleotides read TGTGCCAGCAGCACCCCGCAGCGGAACACAGATACGCAGTATTTT. It codes for CASSTPQRNTDTQYF.

This clonotype was seen a few times. This chain connects TRBV4-2 to TRBJ1-1; TRBD1 aligns across 7 bases. The CDR3 consists of 15 residues. In germline, CDR1 is LGHNA, CDR2 YNFKEQ. Losses at the gene ends were 7 bases for V and 4 bases for J; bases not matched to a gene: 12. The CDR3 DNA reads TGTGCCAGCACCAAAGGGGGCAGGGAGAGCACTGAAGCTTTCTTT. Protein sequence: CASTKGGRESTEAFF.

The genes are TRBV20-1 and TRBJ2-7; D is uncertain. This CDR3 has 11 residues. Germline CDR1 reads DFQATT; CDR2 reads SNEGSKA (reference sequence). V lost 6 bases, J lost 5 bases, and 11 bases lay in between. Here the CDR3 DNA reads TGCAGTGCCAGAATCGGCCACGAGCAGTACTTC. This translates into CSARIGHEQYF.

This clonotype was picked up many times. V and J are TRBV6-2 or TRBV6-3 and TRBJ2-1; D ambiguous. Trimming shortened V by 8 bases and J by 0 bases, and 11 bases separated the two germline ends. Germline V gene sequence: CDR1 MNHEY, CDR2 SVGEGT. The CDR3 consists of 14 residues. DNA of the CDR3: TGTGCCAGCGGAAGGCGGAGCTCCTACAATGAGCAGTTCTTC. This translates into CASGRRSSYNEQFF.

This clonotype was counted between two and nine times. The J gene is TRBJ2-1, the V gene TRBV20-1; D perhaps matches TRBD1 (6 bases). The CDR3 has 13 amino acids. V lost 3 bases and J lost 4, with 10 bases in between. The germline CDR1 and CDR2 sequences are DFQATT and SNEGSKA (reference sequence). CDR3: CSASRGTYNEQFF. CDR3 sequence (DNA): TGCAGTGCTAGTAGGGGGACGTACAATGAGCAGTTCTTC.

This clonotype has at least ten counts. The rearrangement joins TRBV20-1 to TRBJ2-5; TRBD2 aligns across 11 bases. Germline loops: CDR1 DFQATT, CDR2 SNEGSKA (reference sequence). The CDR3 sequence is 16 residues long. Trimming took 0 bases from V and 5 from J; bases not matched to a gene: 8. In DNA form, the CDR3 reads TGCAGTGCTAGAGATCGCCTAGCGGGAGGTGGGGAGACCCAGTACTTC. Its translation: CSARDRLAGGGETQYF.